This note documents a single T cell receptor beta chain sequence. Its specificity is not known. The data were taken from a study of OX40 agonist ivuxolimab in advanced cancers. Study-level findings and limits: The antigens recognized by the expanded peripheral T cells, that is their antigen specificity, were not determined. Averaged across samples, CD8+ T cells carried more expanded clones than CD4+ did.

Germline CDR1 and CDR2: SGHTA and FQGNSA. The CDR3 has 17 amino acids. V was clipped by 5 bases and J by 2 bases, with 16 bases between them. Data came from immunoSEQ multiplex PCR; TCRdb stores just in-frame clones and leaves some out. The repertoire has tens of thousands of clones, around 84% of them found once; the top ten carry 0.9% to 1.4%. This specimen was CD4+ or CD8+ T cells sorted from blood, taken in a trial of the OX40 agonist ivuxolimab. The origin of this receptor is an adult with an advanced solid tumor such as melanoma, head and neck, liver or kidney cancer. The J gene is TRBJ2-6, the V gene TRBV7-2; D might be TRBD1 (6 bases). The CDR3 region is CASSPSRGTPGANVLTF. The CDR3 DNA reads TGTGCCAGCAGCCCGAGCAGGGGTACCCCTGGGGCCAACGTCCTGACTTTC.